The 32 T cell receptor beta chains in this list originate from one sample, sequenced in a study of CD8 T cells in ankylosing spondylitis. General study points: Characteristic of ankylosing spondylitis blood, it appeared, was a TCR beta motif comprising roughly eight highly homologous variants.

TCRdb reprocessed the 5' RACE reads with MiXCR, giving one entry per CDR3 protein. The data show about 540,000 distinct CDR3 sequences, about 13% seen once. No cognate antigen is known for these TCRs. The sample consisted of blood, either unsorted or a sorted T cell fraction (not recorded which). These receptor sequences come from a male donor with ankylosing spondylitis.

On this clonotype: It may be a read error: a sequence one base away is much more abundant. The conserved phenylalanine or tryptophan is not found at the CDR3 terminus, so this likely reflects a read error. V usage is TRBV12-3 or TRBV12-4 and J usage is TRBJ2-1; D is uncertain. The CDR3 is 12 residues long. The V end was cut by 3 bases, the J end by 8 bases, with 8 bases between. The DNA for the CDR3 is TGTGCCAGCAGTTTGTTAAGGGATGAGCAGTTCCTC. This codes for CASSLLRDEQFL.

V usage is TRBV6-1 and J usage is TRBJ2-7; D possibly corresponds to TRBD2 (7 bases). The CDR3 is made up of 13 amino acids. V lost 11 bases and J 3 bases, leaving 17 bases between the germline ends. Germline-derived CDR1 and CDR2 are MNHNS and SASEGT. The DNA for the CDR3 is TGTGCCCTCAGTAGGGGGGAGGGCTACGAGCAGTACGTC. This encodes CALSRGEGYEQYV.

This clonotype was found a few times. This chain links TRBV7-9 with TRBJ2-3, with 10 bases that match TRBD2. The CDR3 consists of 16 residues. CDR1 and CDR2 from the germline V gene are SEHNR and FQNEAQ (reference sequence). J gave up 5 bases and V 0 bases, and 5 bases lay outside the gene matches. The CDR3 loop reads CASSLALAGVGDTQYF. The CDR3 nucleotides are TGTGCCAGCAGCTTAGCGCTAGCGGGAGTTGGAGATACGCAGTATTTT.

This sequence joins TRBV28 and TRBJ1-1; D is unclear. Looked up from germline, CDR1 is MDHEN and CDR2 is SYDVKM. CDR3 length equals 12 residues. V was shortened by 8 bases and J by 5 bases, with 12 bases between the two germline ends. The CDR3 is CASYKGWTEAFF. CDR3 coding DNA: TGTGCCAGCTACAAGGGATGGACTGAAGCTTTCTTT. The full variable domain, rest sourced from reference TRBV28 and TRBJ1-1, is DVKVTQSSRYLVKRTGEKVFLECVQDMDHENMFWYRQDPGLGLRLIYFSYDVKMKEKGDIPEGYSVSREKKERFSLILESASTNQTSMYLCASYKGWTEAFFGQGTRLTVV.

This clonotype appeared many times. The chain joins TRBV29-1 to TRBJ1-1; D gene uncertain. The germline gives CDR1 SQVTM, CDR2 ANQGSEA. The CDR3 runs to 15 residues. Trimming stripped 2 bases from V and 0 bases from J, with 13 bases between. CDR3 region: CSVENRATVNTEAFF. DNA for the CDR3: TGCAGCGTTGAAAATCGGGCCACAGTGAACACTGAAGCTTTCTTT.

This clonotype was seen a few times. The chain combines TRBV15 with TRBJ1-1; D is undetermined. Germline loops: CDR1 LNHNV, CDR2 YYDKDF (reference sequence). The CDR3 contains 11 residues. The ends were cut back, 1 base at V and 8 bases at J, with 5 bases in the middle. Here the CDR3 reads CATSRGPEAFF. The CDR3 bases are TGTGCCACCAGCAGAGGTCCCGAAGCTTTCTTT.

This clonotype was detected ten times or more. J is TRBJ2-4 and V is TRBV20-1; 12 nucleotides line up with TRBD1. V trimming: 5 bases; J trimming: 8 bases; junction bases outside the gene matches: 10. The CDR3 is 15 residues long. Germline CDR1 DFQATT, CDR2 SNEGSKA (reference sequence). CDR3 loop: CSAHGGQGARYIQYF. CDR3 DNA sequence: TGCAGTGCTCACGGGGGACAGGGGGCGCGGTACATTCAGTACTTC.

The chain uses TRBV20-1 and TRBJ2-5; D unclear. Germline CDR1 DFQATT, CDR2 SNEGSKA (reference sequence). The CDR3 is 12 amino acids. The V and J ends lost 5 bases and 9 bases respectively, with 16 bases between them. CDR3 in DNA: TGCAGTGCTGAGCACGAGGCGTTAGCCCAGTACTTC. Residues: CSAEHEALAQYF.

The chain combines TRBV29-1 with TRBJ2-2, with D possibly being TRBD2 (7 bases). Germline CDR1 reads SQVTM; CDR2 reads ANQGSEA. V lost 3 bases, J lost 7 bases, and 15 bases lay in between. The CDR3 is 14 residues long. Here the CDR3 reads CSVESRGADGELFF. The DNA for the CDR3 is TGCAGCGTTGAGTCTCGGGGGGCCGACGGGGAGCTGTTTTTT.

There are many counts of this clonotype. V and J are TRBV29-1 and TRBJ2-2, with 7 bases aligning to TRBD2. J gave up 4 bases and V 6 bases, and 8 bases lay outside the gene matches. There are 14 residues in the CDR3. The V gene's germline CDR1 is SQVTM and CDR2 ANQGSEA. The CDR3 sequence: CSVHERGFTGELFF. CDR3 DNA sequence: TGCAGCGTCCATGAGCGGGGATTCACCGGGGAGCTGTTTTTT.

V usage is TRBV11-3 and J usage is TRBJ2-7; the match to TRBD1 covers 11 bases. Germline V lookup: CDR1 SGHNT, CDR2 YENEEA. V trimming: 5 bases; J trimming: 3 bases; junction bases outside the gene matches: 6. The CDR3 totals 15 residues. The CDR3 coding sequence is TGTGCCAGCAGCCCCGGGACAGGGGGAAACTACGAGCAGTACTTC. Amino acid sequence: CASSPGTGGNYEQYF.

This chain links TRBV14 with TRBJ2-1, with TRBD2 as a possible D gene (6 bases). This CDR3 is built from 15 residues. Trimming pared 5 bases from V and 0 bases from J, leaving 11 bases between. Germline-derived CDR1 and CDR2 are SGHDN and FVKESK. The CDR3 reads CASSRVGGSYNEQFF. As DNA, the CDR3 is TGTGCCAGCAGCAGGGTGGGAGGCTCCTACAATGAGCAGTTCTTC.

The V call is TRBV5-1, the J call TRBJ2-1, with 13 bases identical to TRBD2. With 4 bases clipped from V and 8 bases from J, the junction kept 15 bases outside the gene matches. Germline values: CDR1 SGHRS, CDR2 YFSETQ. The CDR3 consists of 18 residues. CDR3 in amino acids: CASSPGWTSGSGWYEQFF. The CDR3 DNA reads as TGCGCCAGCAGCCCGGGGTGGACTAGCGGGAGCGGTTGGTATGAGCAGTTCTTC. Full variable domain (rest looked up from reference TRBV5-1 and TRBJ2-1): KAGVTQTPRYLIKTRGQQVTLSCSPISGHRSVSWYQQTPGQGLQFLFEYFSETQRNKGNFPGRFSGRQFSNSRSEMNVSTLELGDSALYLCASSPGWTSGSGWYEQFFGPGTRLTVL.

V gene TRBV12-3 or TRBV12-4 combines with J gene TRBJ2-5; 12 nucleotides agree with TRBD2. The CDR3 covers 16 residues. V gave up 8 bases and J gave up 1 base; unmatched junction bases: 8. The CDR3 coding sequence is TGTGCCAGCGTGGCTAGCGGGAGGGCCCCCCAAGAGACCCAGTACTTC. Its protein is CASVASGRAPQETQYF.

The chain uses TRBV6-1 and TRBJ2-7; TRBD2 matches 11 bases. V lost 3 bases, J lost 4 bases, and 8 bases stayed unmatched. Germline-derived CDR1 and CDR2 are MNHNS and SASEGT. The CDR3 consists of 16 residues. CDR3 DNA: TGTGCCAGCAGTGAGCAACTAGCGGGAGCGGCATACGAGCAGTACGTC. Amino acid sequence: CASSEQLAGAAYEQYV.

This chain connects TRBV7-7 to TRBJ1-3; D ambiguous. Germline V gives CDR1 SSHAT, CDR2 FNYEAQ (reference sequence). This CDR3 region has 16 residues. Trimming stripped 5 bases from V and 0 bases from J, with 14 bases between. The CDR3 protein is CASSPTLELSGNTIYF. The CDR3, as DNA: TGTGCCAGCAGCCCGACCTTAGAACTCTCTGGAAACACCATATATTTT.

The rearrangement joins TRBV20-1 to TRBJ1-2; TRBD1 matches 7 bases. In germline, CDR1 is DFQATT, CDR2 SNEGSKA (reference sequence). This CDR3 is 15 amino acids long. V trimming: 0 bases; J trimming: 6 bases; junction bases outside the gene matches: 10. CDR3 loop: CSAREGDRVHDGYTF. DNA for the CDR3: TGCAGTGCTAGAGAGGGCGACAGGGTACATGATGGCTACACCTTC.

This clonotype has at least ten counts. One end of the junction varies from germline; a read error may be responsible. This rearrangement joins TRBV7-2 to TRBJ2-1, with D possibly called TRBD1 or TRBD2 (5 bases each). This CDR3 contains 12 residues. Germline-derived CDR1 and CDR2 are SGHTA and FQGNSA. CDR3 residues: CASSLVGLASRF. In nucleotides, the CDR3 is TGTGCCAGCAGCTTAGTGGGGCTAGCATCGAGGTTC.

This clonotype was detected a few times. The chain couples TRBV11-1 to TRBJ2-7; TRBD1 matches 11 bases. The CDR3 length is 18 residues. V lost 4 bases and J lost 0; bases outside the gene matches: 11. The germline gives CDR1 SGHAT, CDR2 FQDESV (reference sequence). The CDR3 DNA is TGTGCCAGCAGCTCATTCCGGGACAGGGGGTCGAGCTCCTACGAGCAGTACGTC. Amino acids: CASSSFRDRGSSSYEQYV.

This clonotype was seen only a few times. The gene calls are TRBV7-2 and TRBJ2-7, with TRBD2 matching 11 bases. V lost 3 bases, J lost 6 bases, and 7 bases stayed unmatched. The CDR3 loop spans 15 amino acids. Germline V gene sequence: CDR1 SGHTA, CDR2 FQGNSA. This CDR3 is CASSFPTSGAGEQYF. The DNA of the CDR3 is TGTGCCAGCAGCTTCCCGACTAGCGGGGCGGGCGAGCAGTACTTC.

This clonotype was seen a handful of times. The chain is built from TRBV12-3 or TRBV12-4 and TRBJ2-7, with 16 bases matching TRBD2. The CDR3 totals 16 residues. The V segment lost 6 bases and the J segment 2 bases; nucleotides outside the gene matches: 4. Written as DNA, the CDR3 is TGTGCCAGCAGACCCGGGACTAGCGGGAGGGCCTACGAGCAGTACTTC. Residues: CASRPGTSGRAYEQYF.

This chain joins TRBV7-9 and TRBJ2-3; 14 bases line up with TRBD2. Per germline, CDR1 SEHNR and CDR2 FQNEAQ (reference sequence). V gave up 3 bases and J gave up 5 bases; unmatched junction bases: 7. The CDR3 loop spans 17 amino acids. CDR3 region: CASSFPGLAGVRDTQYF. Here the CDR3 DNA reads TGTGCCAGCAGCTTCCCGGGACTAGCGGGAGTTCGAGATACGCAGTATTTT. Full variable domain (outside the CDR3, taken from reference TRBV7-9 and TRBJ2-3): DTGVSQNPRHKITKRGQNVTFRCDPISEHNRLYWYRQTLGQGPEFLTYFQNEAQLEKSRLLSDRFSAERPKGSFSTLEIQRTEQGDSAMYLCASSFPGLAGVRDTQYFGPGTRLTVL.

This clonotype appeared a few times. The V call is TRBV2, the J call TRBJ2-3; TRBD2 might be the D (5 bases). Trimming shortened V by 6 bases and J by 5 bases, and 12 bases separated the two germline ends. From germline, CDR1 is SNHLY and CDR2 FYNNEI. There are 13 residues in the CDR3. CDR3 sequence reads: CASSVDLRDTQYF. CDR3 coding DNA: TGTGCCAGCAGCGTGGACTTGAGAGATACGCAGTATTTT. The whole variable domain, remainder taken from reference TRBV2 and TRBJ2-3, is EPEVTQTPSHQVTQMGQEVILRCVPISNHLYFYWYRQILGQKVEFLVSFYNNEISEKSEIFDDQFSVERPDGSNFTLKIRSTKLEDSAMYFCASSVDLRDTQYFGPGTRLTVL.

This clonotype was counted a few times. The V and J genes are TRBV11-3 and TRBJ1-1, with D tentatively TRBD1 (6 bases). The ends were cut back, 0 bases at V and 4 bases at J, with 12 bases in the middle. In germline, CDR1 is SGHNT, CDR2 YENEEA. CDR3 size: 15 residues. The CDR3: CASSLEGVRGTEAFF. CDR3 nucleotides: TGTGCCAGCAGCTTAGAGGGGGTCAGGGGCACTGAAGCTTTCTTT.

This sequence joins TRBV6-5 and TRBJ1-4; 7 nucleotides agree with TRBD1. The CDR3 length is 15 residues. V was clipped by 2 bases and J by 1 base; unmatched bases: 1. Per the germline V gene, CDR1 is MNHEY and CDR2 is SVGAGI. This CDR3 is CASSYGDRTNEKLFF. CDR3 nucleotides: TGTGCCAGCAGTTACGGGGACAGAACTAATGAAAAACTGTTTTTT.

This clonotype has at least ten counts. The chain has TRBV5-1 and TRBJ1-6, with 8 bases aligning to TRBD1. Germline V gene data show CDR1 as SGHRS and CDR2 as YFSETQ. This CDR3 contains 14 residues. V lost 4 bases and J lost 7; bases outside the gene matches: 4. The CDR3 sequence is CASSHDRGNSPLHF. The CDR3 DNA reads TGCGCCAGCAGCCACGACAGGGGCAATTCACCCCTCCACTTT.

This clonotype was counted only a few times. The chain links TRBV10-3 to TRBJ1-4, with D possibly TRBD1 on 5 matching bases. The CDR3 is 15 amino acids. Germline CDR1 is ENHRY and CDR2 is SYGVKD. Trimming took 8 bases from V and 6 from J, leaving 19 bases between them. The CDR3 is CAISTAGGTDEKLFF. The CDR3 nucleotides read TGTGCCATCTCTACTGCCGGGGGGACGGATGAAAAACTGTTTTTT.

This clonotype showed up many times. This chain connects TRBV5-1 to TRBJ2-5, with TRBD2 matching 7 bases. The junction had 5 bases not matched to a gene; V was cut back by 3 bases and J by 0 bases. Germline CDR1 reads SGHRS; CDR2 reads YFSETQ. The CDR3 has 15 amino acids. CDR3: CASSSGGTYQETQYF. The DNA for the CDR3 is TGCGCCAGCAGCTCCGGGGGGACTTACCAAGAGACCCAGTACTTC. The variable domain in full, completed from reference TRBV5-1 and TRBJ2-5, reads KAGVTQTPRYLIKTRGQQVTLSCSPISGHRSVSWYQQTPGQGLQFLFEYFSETQRNKGNFPGRFSGRQFSNSRSEMNVSTLELGDSALYLCASSSGGTYQETQYFGPGTRLLVL.

The chain has TRBV20-1 and TRBJ1-6, with D unclear. V was shortened by 0 bases and J by 4 bases, with 10 bases between the two germline ends. Germline CDR1 and CDR2: DFQATT and SNEGSKA (reference sequence). This CDR3 has 15 residues. The CDR3 coding sequence is TGCAGTGCTAGAGATAGTACAGCTTATAATTCACCCCTCCACTTT. Protein sequence: CSARDSTAYNSPLHF.

V and J are TRBV7-9 and TRBJ2-1; D call uncertain. In germline, CDR1 is SEHNR, CDR2 FQNEAQ (reference sequence). The CDR3 consists of 14 residues. The V gene lost 2 bases and the J gene lost 9 bases, with 14 bases spanning the gap. The CDR3 region is CASSLRPSMGEQFF. CDR3 sequence (DNA): TGTGCCAGCAGCTTAAGGCCGAGTATGGGTGAGCAGTTCTTC.

In its sample, this clonotype was seen a few times. The rearrangement links TRBV6-5 to TRBJ2-5, with TRBD2 matching over 9 bases. The CDR3 covers 16 residues. The germline gives CDR1 MNHEY, CDR2 SVGAGI. The trim removed 0 bases at V and 1 base at J, leaving 3 bases unmatched. The CDR3 here is CASSYSLAGIQETQYF. CDR3 DNA sequence: TGTGCCAGCAGTTACTCCCTAGCGGGGATCCAAGAGACCCAGTACTTC.

In its sample, this clonotype was seen many times. This chain's CDR3 is CASSPGGGQQETQYF. For the CDR3, the DNA is TGTGCCAGCAGCCCTGGAGGGGGTCAACAAGAGACCCAGTACTTC. V and J are TRBV5-5 and TRBJ2-5; D possibly matches TRBD1 or TRBD2 (6 bases each). The CDR3 totals 15 residues. V was pared by 4 bases and J by 2 bases, with 15 bases between. Germline-derived CDR1 and CDR2 are SGHKS and YYEKEE (reference sequence).